This T cell receptor (beta chain) was documented in a study of cytomegalovirus exposure and HLA in healthy donors. Points from the study as a whole: Researchers counted around 170 TCR beta chains as cytomegalovirus-associated.

Turning to this clone: The target antigen is unknown.

Sequenced by immunoSEQ multiplex PCR; TCRdb stores in-frame clones only, minus some. Among about 55,000 clones listed, approximately 90% were seen once. Germline V lookup: CDR1 MRHNA, CDR2 SNTAGT. The length of the CDR3 is 15 residues. V dropped 2 bases and J dropped 0 bases, with 8 bases sitting between them. The J gene is TRBJ2-1, the V gene TRBV6-4; tentatively, D is TRBD2 (6 bases). The sequenced material came from PBMCs. The receptor's source is a man younger than 35 in good health and CMV-seronegative. The CDR3 here is CASSDDGSSYNEQFF. The CDR3 nucleotides are TGTGCCAGCAGTGACGACGGGAGCTCCTACAATGAGCAGTTCTTC.